This T cell receptor beta chain derives from a study of shared clonotypes between healthy human individuals. Whole-study findings and limits: In a few donors, approximately 5% of naive CD4 clonotypes appeared in common.

The CDR3 sequence is 15 residues long. CDR1 is LNHDA, CDR2 SQIVND, per germline (reference sequence). With 0 bases removed from V and 4 bases from J, the gap between germline ends came to 10 bases. The assay was immunoSEQ multiplex PCR, and TCRdb's table has in-frame clones only and misses some. The table lists millions of clones, about 92% of them singletons, with around 1.7% in the top ten. Naive CD8 cells lacked CD45RO, underwent positive selection for CCR7 and left out terminally differentiated effector memory CD45RA+ cells. For this clone: Its antigen is unidentified.

The source material was naive CD8+ T cells from PBMCs. This TCR was sampled from a man younger than 30 in good health. Some clones in this sample may be carry-over from other donors' samples. The V gene is TRBV19, the J gene TRBJ2-1; D not resolved. The CDR3 loop reads CASSIDGDTYNEQFF. DNA of the CDR3: TGTGCCAGTAGTATAGATGGGGATACTTACAATGAGCAGTTCTTC.